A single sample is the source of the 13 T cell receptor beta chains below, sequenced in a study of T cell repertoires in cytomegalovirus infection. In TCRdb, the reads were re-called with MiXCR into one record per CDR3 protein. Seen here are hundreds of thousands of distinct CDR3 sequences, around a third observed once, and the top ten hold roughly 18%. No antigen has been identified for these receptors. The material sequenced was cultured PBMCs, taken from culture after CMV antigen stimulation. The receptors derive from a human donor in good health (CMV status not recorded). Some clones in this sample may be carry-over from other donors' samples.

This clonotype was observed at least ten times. The DNA for the CDR3 is TGTGCCAGCAGCCGAGGGTCCCACTATGGCTACACCTTC. This sequence encodes CASSRGSHYGYTF. This chain joins TRBV7-2 and TRBJ1-2; D unresolved. Per germline, CDR1 SGHTA and CDR2 FQGNSA. V lost 5 bases and J 3 bases, leaving 10 bases between the germline ends. The CDR3 length is 13 residues. The full variable domain, completed using reference TRBV7-2 and TRBJ1-2, is GAGVSQSPSNKVTEKGKDVELRCDPISGHTALYWYRQSLGQGLEFLIYFQGNSAPDKSGLPSDRFSAERTGGSVSTLTIQRTQQEDSAVYLCASSRGSHYGYTFGSGTRLTVV.

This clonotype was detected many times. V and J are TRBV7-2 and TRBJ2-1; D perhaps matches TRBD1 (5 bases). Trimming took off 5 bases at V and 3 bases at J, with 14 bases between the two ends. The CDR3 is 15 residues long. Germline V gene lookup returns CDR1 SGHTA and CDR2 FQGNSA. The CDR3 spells CASSGDSSFYNEQFF. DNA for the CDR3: TGTGCCAGCAGCGGAGACAGCTCCTTCTACAATGAGCAGTTCTTC.

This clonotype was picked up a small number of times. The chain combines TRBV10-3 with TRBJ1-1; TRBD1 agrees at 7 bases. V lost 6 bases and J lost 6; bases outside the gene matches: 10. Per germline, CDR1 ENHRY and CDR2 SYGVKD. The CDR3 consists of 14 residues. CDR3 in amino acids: CAISPGTVGPEAFF. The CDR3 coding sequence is TGTGCCATCAGCCCCGGGACAGTCGGTCCTGAAGCTTTCTTT.

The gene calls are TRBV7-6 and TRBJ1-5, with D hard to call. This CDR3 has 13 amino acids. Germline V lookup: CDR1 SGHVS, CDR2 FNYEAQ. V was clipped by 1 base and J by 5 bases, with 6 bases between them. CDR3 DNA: TGTGCCAGCAGCTTAGATGTGGATCAGCCCCAGCATTTT. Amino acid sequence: CASSLDVDQPQHF.

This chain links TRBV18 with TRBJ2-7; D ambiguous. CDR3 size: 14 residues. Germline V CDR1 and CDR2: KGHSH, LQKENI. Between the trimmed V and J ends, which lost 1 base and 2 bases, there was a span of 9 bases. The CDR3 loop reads CASSPQKLPYEQYF. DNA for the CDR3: TGTGCCAGCTCACCACAGAAGCTTCCCTACGAGCAGTACTTC.

The CDR3 sequence is CASRKTVPNTGELFF. CDR3 sequence (DNA): TGTGCCAGCAGAAAGACAGTACCAAACACCGGGGAGCTGTTTTTT. The V call is TRBV28, the J call TRBJ2-2, with D possibly TRBD1 on 5 matching bases. Germline V gene sequence: CDR1 MDHEN, CDR2 SYDVKM. This CDR3 has 15 amino acids. The germline V and J ends were trimmed by 6 bases and 2 bases, with 13 bases remaining between them.

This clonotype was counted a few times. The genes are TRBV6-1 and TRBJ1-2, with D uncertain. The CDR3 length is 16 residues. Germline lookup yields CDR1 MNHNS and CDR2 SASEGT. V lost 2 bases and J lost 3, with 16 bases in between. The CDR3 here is CASSELSVVGDYGYTF. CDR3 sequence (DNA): TGTGCCAGCAGTGAATTGAGTGTGGTTGGGGACTATGGCTACACCTTC.

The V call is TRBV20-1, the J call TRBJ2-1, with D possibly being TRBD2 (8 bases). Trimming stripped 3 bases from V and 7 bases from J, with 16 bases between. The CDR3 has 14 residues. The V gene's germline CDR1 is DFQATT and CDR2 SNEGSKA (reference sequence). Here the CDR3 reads CSASGRGQWNEQFF. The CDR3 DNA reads TGCAGTGCTAGCGGGAGGGGGCAATGGAATGAGCAGTTCTTC.

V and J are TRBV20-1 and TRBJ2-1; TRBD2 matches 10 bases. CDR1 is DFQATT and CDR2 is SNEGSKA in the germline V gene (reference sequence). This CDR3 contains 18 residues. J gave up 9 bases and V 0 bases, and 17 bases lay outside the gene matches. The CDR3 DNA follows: TGCAGTGCTAGAGATATTACTAGCGGGATGTACGGAAACAGTGAGCAGTTCTTC. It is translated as CSARDITSGMYGNSEQFF.

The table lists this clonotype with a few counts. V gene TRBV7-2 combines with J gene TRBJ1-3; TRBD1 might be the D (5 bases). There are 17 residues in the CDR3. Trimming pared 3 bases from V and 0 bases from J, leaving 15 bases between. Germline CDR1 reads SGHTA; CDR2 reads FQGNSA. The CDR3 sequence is CASSFSGLLSSGNTIYF. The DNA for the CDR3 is TGTGCCAGCAGCTTCTCGGGACTCCTAAGCTCTGGAAACACCATATATTTT.

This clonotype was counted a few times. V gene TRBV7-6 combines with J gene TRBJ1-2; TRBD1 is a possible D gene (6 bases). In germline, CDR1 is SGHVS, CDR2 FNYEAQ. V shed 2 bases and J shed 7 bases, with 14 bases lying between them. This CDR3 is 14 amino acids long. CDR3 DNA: TGTGCCAGCAGCTTAAACAGGGAAGTAAGTGGCTACACCTTC. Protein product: CASSLNREVSGYTF.

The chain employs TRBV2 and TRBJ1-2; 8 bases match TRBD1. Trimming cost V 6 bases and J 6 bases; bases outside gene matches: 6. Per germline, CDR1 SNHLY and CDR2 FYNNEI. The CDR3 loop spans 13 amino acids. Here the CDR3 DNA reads TGTGCCAGCAGCCGACAGGGGCGTCATGGCTACACCTTC. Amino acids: CASSRQGRHGYTF.

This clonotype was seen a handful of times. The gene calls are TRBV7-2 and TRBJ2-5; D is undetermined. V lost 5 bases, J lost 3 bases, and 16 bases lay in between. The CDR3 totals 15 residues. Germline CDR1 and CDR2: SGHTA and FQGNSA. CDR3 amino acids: CASSPRWQTKETQYF. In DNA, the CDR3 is TGTGCCAGCAGCCCCAGGTGGCAGACCAAAGAGACCCAGTACTTC.